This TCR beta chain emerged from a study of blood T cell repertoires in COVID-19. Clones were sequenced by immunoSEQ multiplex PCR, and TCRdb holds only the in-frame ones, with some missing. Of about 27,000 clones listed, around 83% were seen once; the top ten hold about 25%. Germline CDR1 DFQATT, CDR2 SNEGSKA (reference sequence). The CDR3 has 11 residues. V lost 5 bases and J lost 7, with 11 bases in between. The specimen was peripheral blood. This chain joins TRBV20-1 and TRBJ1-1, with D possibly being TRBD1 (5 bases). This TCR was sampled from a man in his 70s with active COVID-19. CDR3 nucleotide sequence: TGCAGTGCTCCAGACGGGGGTGAAGCTTTCTTT. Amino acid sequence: CSAPDGGEAFF.